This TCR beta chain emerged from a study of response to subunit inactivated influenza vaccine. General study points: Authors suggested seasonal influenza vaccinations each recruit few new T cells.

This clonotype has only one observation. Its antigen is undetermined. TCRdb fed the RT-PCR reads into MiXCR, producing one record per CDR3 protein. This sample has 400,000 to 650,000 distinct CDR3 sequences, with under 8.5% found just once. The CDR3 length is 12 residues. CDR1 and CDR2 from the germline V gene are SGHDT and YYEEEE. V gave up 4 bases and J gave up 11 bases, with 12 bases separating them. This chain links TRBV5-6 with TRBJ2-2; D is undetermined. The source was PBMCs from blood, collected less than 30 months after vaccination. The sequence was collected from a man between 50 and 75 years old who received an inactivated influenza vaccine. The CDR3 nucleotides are TGTGCCAGCAGCCTCGGGCCCCTAGAGCTGTTTTTT. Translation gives CASSLGPLELFF.